This T cell receptor (beta chain) comes out of a study of control samples from healthy donors and cancer patients. Trimming took 5 bases from V and 0 from J; bases not matched to a gene: 6. CDR1 is SGHTA, CDR2 FQGNSA, per germline. CDR3 size: 17 residues. The repertoire was sequenced with immunoSEQ multiplex PCR; TCRdb's copy has only in-frame clones and lacks some. The table records 95,000 to 150,000 clones, about nine tenths of them present only once. Sequenced sample: blood. The chain combines TRBV7-2 with TRBJ2-6; 8 nucleotides line up with TRBD1. This clonotype was obtained from a man aged 40-49 years in good health. The CDR3 DNA follows: TGTGCCAGCAGCCCCGGGACAGGTTTCTCTGGGGCCAACGTCCTGACTTTC. It translates to CASSPGTGFSGANVLTF.